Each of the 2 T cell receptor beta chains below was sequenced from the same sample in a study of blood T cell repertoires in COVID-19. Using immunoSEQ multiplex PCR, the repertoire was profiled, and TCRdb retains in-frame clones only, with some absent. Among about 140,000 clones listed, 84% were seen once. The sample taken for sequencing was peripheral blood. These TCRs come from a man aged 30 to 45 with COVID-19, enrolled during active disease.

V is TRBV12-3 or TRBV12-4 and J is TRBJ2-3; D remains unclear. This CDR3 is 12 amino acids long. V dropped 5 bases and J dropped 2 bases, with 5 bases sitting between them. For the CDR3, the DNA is TGTGCCAGCAGTCGCGTCACAGATACGCAGTATTTT. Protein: CASSRVTDTQYF.

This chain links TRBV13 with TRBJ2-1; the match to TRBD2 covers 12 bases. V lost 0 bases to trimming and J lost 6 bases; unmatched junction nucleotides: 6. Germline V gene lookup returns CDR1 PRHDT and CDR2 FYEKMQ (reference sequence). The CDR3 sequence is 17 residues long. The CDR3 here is CASSLGPGLAGSNEQFF. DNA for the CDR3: TGTGCCAGCAGCTTAGGACCTGGACTAGCGGGAAGCAATGAGCAGTTCTTC.